This T cell receptor beta chain was sequenced for a study of CD8+CD57+ T cells in acquired aplastic anemia. Study information: The study obtained an average of roughly 2.9 ug of DNA from sorted CD4+ and CD8+ cells.

This clonotype has ten or more counts. The ends lost 3 bases at V and 6 bases at J; junction bases unmatched: 6. Per the germline V gene, CDR1 is MGHRA and CDR2 is YSYEKL. The CDR3 runs to 14 residues. Genomic DNA served as template for TCR beta VDJ and CDR3 profiling. In TCRdb, the reads were re-called with MiXCR into one record per CDR3 protein. This repertoire shows about 70,000 distinct CDR3 sequences, roughly half found once; its top ten account for approximately 8.3%. The chain recombines TRBV4-1 with TRBJ1-2; TRBD1 matches at 8 bases. The sample consisted of sorted CD4+, CD8+, or CD8+CD57+ T cells (not recorded which) from PBMCs. The clonotype comes from a human donor in good health, serving as a control. The DNA for the CDR3 is TGCGCCAGCAGCCAGGACGACAGGGGCGATGGCTACACCTTC. It encodes CASSQDDRGDGYTF.